This entry is about one TCR beta chain. Its specificity is unknown. This CDR3 comprises 16 residues. Trimming left V 4 bases short and J 0 bases short, with 13 bases between. Per germline, CDR1 MGHRA and CDR2 YSYEKL. Measured with immunoSEQ multiplex PCR; TCRdb has only the in-frame clones, and not every one. The repertoire holds around 110,000 clones, with 80% to 95% as singletons. The source of the sample is a study of T cell responses to AZD1222 COVID-19 vaccine. General study findings and limits: Only after the peak T cell response were repertoires sampled. The breadth and depth of Spike-specific TCRs increased once two AZD1222 doses had been given. Regions 160-218 and 743-854 held dominance among vaccine-associated CD4 TCRs, which spanned spike. Among the donors, most were white British and more were female, and clonal diversity was possibly underestimated.

V and J are TRBV4-1 and TRBJ1-3; D call uncertain. This sequence originates from an adult who received the AZD1222 COVID-19 vaccine. The source was peripheral blood, collected 28 days after the second AZD1222 dose. The CDR3 reads CASSRPRIHSGNTIYF. CDR3 DNA: TGCGCCAGCAGCCGTCCCCGCATACACTCTGGAAACACCATATATTTT.